This T cell receptor (beta chain) derives from a study of shared clonotypes between healthy human individuals. Overall study context: CD4 naive cells filled three plates per donor, CD4 memory three, CD8 naive two and CD8 memory one.

The repertoire was sequenced with immunoSEQ multiplex PCR; TCRdb's copy has only in-frame clones and lacks some. The sample holds about 330,000 clones, around 86% seen once. Germline V gives CDR1 LGHNA, CDR2 YSLEER. CDR3 length: 15 amino acids. V gave up 5 bases and J gave up 1 base; unmatched junction bases: 4. Source material: memory CD8+ T cells sorted from blood. Subset indicated: CD45RO+ cells pooled with CCR7-negative TemRA cells. V usage is TRBV4-3 and J usage is TRBJ2-7; 11 nucleotides line up with TRBD2. This receptor was identified in a man between 18 and 29 years old in good health. CDR3 in amino acids: CASSYGTSGSYEQYF. In DNA, the CDR3 is TGCGCCAGCAGCTATGGGACTAGCGGTTCCTACGAGCAGTACTTC.